The 16 T cell receptor beta chains presented below share a single source sample, sequenced in a study of blood T cells in healthy people across ages. With a J-beta primer mix and a sample-barcoded 5' primer, a second PCR ran 7 to 11 cycles. TCRdb reprocessed the 5' RACE reads with MiXCR, giving one entry per CDR3 protein. This table has 1.5 million to 2 million distinct CDR3 sequences, about 49% appearing once. Input material: blood. The receptors stem from a woman aged 40 to 50 in good health.

The chain links TRBV15 to TRBJ2-4; tentative D call: TRBD2 (6 bases). The CDR3 totals 15 residues. V gave up 0 bases and J gave up 8 bases, with 14 bases separating them. Germline assignment: CDR1 LNHNV and CDR2 YYDKDF (reference sequence). The CDR3 DNA is TGTGCCACCAGCAGAGATCATGGAGGGGTTGACATTCAGTACTTC. Its protein product is CATSRDHGGVDIQYF.

This sequence joins TRBV14 and TRBJ2-5, with TRBD1 matching over 7 bases. Germline CDR1 and CDR2: SGHDN and FVKESK. J was trimmed by 5 bases and V by 4 bases; bases with no gene match: 10. The CDR3 sequence is 15 residues long. For the CDR3, the DNA is TGTGCCAGCAGCCCCTTCACAGGGGACAGCGAGACCCAGTACTTC. Residues: CASSPFTGDSETQYF.

The rearrangement uses TRBV4-1 and TRBJ1-5, with 8 bases lining up with TRBD1. V lost 0 bases and J lost 6; bases outside the gene matches: 1. The CDR3 is 14 amino acids. Germline V gene sequence: CDR1 MGHRA, CDR2 YSYEKL. The CDR3 loop reads CASSQEQGVQPQHF. As DNA, the CDR3 is TGCGCCAGCAGCCAAGAACAGGGGGTTCAGCCCCAGCATTTT.

The CDR3 nucleotides read TGTGCCAGCAGCTTAAACCCGTACTCTAGCACAGATACGCAGTATTTT. It translates to CASSLNPYSSTDTQYF. The chain recombines TRBV7-3 with TRBJ2-3; the D is unclear. Trimming left V 1 base short and J 0 bases short, with 11 bases between. Germline V gene sequence: CDR1 SGHTA, CDR2 FQGTGA. The length of the CDR3 is 16 residues.

This clonotype was counted only a few times. This sequence joins TRBV7-2 and TRBJ2-5; possibly TRBD1 or TRBD2 for D (5 bases each). Germline V lookup: CDR1 SGHTA, CDR2 FQGNSA. V dropped 6 bases and J dropped 7 bases, with 21 bases sitting between them. CDR3 length: 15 amino acids. The chain's CDR3 is CASSPTPGPRSTQYF. The CDR3, as DNA: TGTGCCAGCAGTCCCACTCCGGGACCCCGCTCGACCCAGTACTTC.

The J gene is TRBJ2-5, the V gene TRBV20-1, with D hard to call. The CDR3 is 11 amino acids. Germline lookup yields CDR1 DFQATT and CDR2 SNEGSKA (reference sequence). The V end was cut by 6 bases, the J end by 4 bases, with 9 bases between. CDR3 nucleotides: TGCAGTGCACCCCTAATAGAGACCCAGTACTTC. It encodes CSAPLIETQYF.

This rearrangement joins TRBV27 to TRBJ2-7, with TRBD2 matching 8 bases. CDR1 and CDR2 (germline): MNHEY, SMNVEV (reference sequence). V shed 1 base, J shed 6 bases, and the junction held 8 bases outside the gene matches. The CDR3 consists of 15 residues. The CDR3 loop reads CASSLLAGPRGEQYF. CDR3 sequence (DNA): TGTGCCAGCAGTTTATTAGCGGGACCCCGGGGCGAGCAGTACTTC.

This clonotype has more than one count but fewer than ten. V and J are TRBV5-6 and TRBJ2-7; D call uncertain. Trimming shortened V by 6 bases and J by 8 bases, and 24 bases separated the two germline ends. The CDR3 extends over 15 amino acids. CDR1 and CDR2 from the germline V gene are SGHDT and YYEEEE. CDR3 DNA sequence: TGTGCCAGCATCTCGGGTTCGGCAGGCGCTACGAAGCAGTACTTC. It is translated as CASISGSAGATKQYF.

The rearrangement links TRBV2 to TRBJ1-5; D is unclear. V gave up 6 bases and J gave up 0 bases, with 6 bases separating them. Germline CDR1 is SNHLY and CDR2 is FYNNEI. This CDR3 is built from 13 residues. The CDR3 protein is CASRENSNQPQHF. Here the CDR3 DNA reads TGTGCCAGCAGAGAGAATAGCAATCAGCCCCAGCATTTT.

The V gene is TRBV7-9, the J gene TRBJ2-4; possibly TRBD1 or TRBD2 for D (5 bases each). The CDR3 spans 16 residues. Trimming removed 2 bases at V and 6 bases at J, with 17 bases between. The germline V gene encodes CDR1 SEHNR and CDR2 FQNEAQ (reference sequence). CDR3 nucleotides: TGTGCCAGCAGCTTAAAGGGGACCCTAGTGGGAAACATTCAGTACTTC. Residues: CASSLKGTLVGNIQYF.

This chain connects TRBV4-3 to TRBJ1-2; D gene ambiguous. CDR1 is LGHNA, CDR2 YSLEER, per germline. Trimming cost V 4 bases and J 0 bases, with 18 bases left between them. The CDR3 spans 17 residues. As DNA, the CDR3 is TGCGCCAGCAGCCCTGCCGGAGACGGGGAAGCTAACTATGGCTACACCTTC. It yields the protein CASSPAGDGEANYGYTF.

This chain joins TRBV2 and TRBJ1-2, with D uncertain. V lost 3 bases and J lost 8, with 13 bases in between. The CDR3 runs 13 residues. CDR1 and CDR2 (germline): SNHLY, FYNNEI. The CDR3 DNA reads as TGTGCCAGCAGTGAGAGTCAGGCCGGGGGCTACACCTTC. Its translation is CASSESQAGGYTF.

This sequence joins TRBV29-1 and TRBJ2-3; tentatively, D is TRBD1 (6 bases). Between the trimmed V and J ends, which lost 6 bases and 2 bases, there was a span of 15 bases. Germline CDR1 is SQVTM and CDR2 is ANQGSEA. This CDR3 comprises 14 residues. CDR3 in amino acids: CSVGTPWNTDTQYF. Here the CDR3 DNA reads TGCAGCGTCGGGACACCCTGGAACACAGATACGCAGTATTTT.

The chain is built from TRBV11-3 and TRBJ2-3; D may be TRBD2 (6 bases). Between the trimmed V and J ends, which lost 6 bases and 0 bases, there was a span of 16 bases. Per germline, CDR1 SGHNT and CDR2 YENEEA. The CDR3 extends over 16 amino acids. The CDR3 nucleotides are TGTGCCAGCAGTTCACGGGGGACCTCTAGCACAGATACGCAGTATTTT. Encoded protein: CASSSRGTSSTDTQYF.

This clonotype was observed a few times. The chain carries TRBV5-1 and TRBJ1-2; D gene ambiguous. V gave up 3 bases and J gave up 4 bases, with 10 bases separating them. The V gene's germline CDR1 is SGHRS and CDR2 YFSETQ. The CDR3 consists of 13 residues. The CDR3, as DNA: TGCGCCAGCAGCTCCGTACAGTTCTATGGCTACACCTTC. It yields the protein CASSSVQFYGYTF.

This chain joins TRBV6-6 and TRBJ2-3, with D possibly matching TRBD2 (6 bases). The V end was cut by 7 bases, the J end by 4 bases, with 18 bases between. The germline V gene encodes CDR1 MNHNY and CDR2 SVGAGI (reference sequence). The CDR3 loop spans 15 amino acids. CDR3 region: CASTPSEGLADTQYF. The CDR3 bases are TGTGCCAGCACCCCCTCGGAGGGTCTAGCAGATACGCAGTATTTT.